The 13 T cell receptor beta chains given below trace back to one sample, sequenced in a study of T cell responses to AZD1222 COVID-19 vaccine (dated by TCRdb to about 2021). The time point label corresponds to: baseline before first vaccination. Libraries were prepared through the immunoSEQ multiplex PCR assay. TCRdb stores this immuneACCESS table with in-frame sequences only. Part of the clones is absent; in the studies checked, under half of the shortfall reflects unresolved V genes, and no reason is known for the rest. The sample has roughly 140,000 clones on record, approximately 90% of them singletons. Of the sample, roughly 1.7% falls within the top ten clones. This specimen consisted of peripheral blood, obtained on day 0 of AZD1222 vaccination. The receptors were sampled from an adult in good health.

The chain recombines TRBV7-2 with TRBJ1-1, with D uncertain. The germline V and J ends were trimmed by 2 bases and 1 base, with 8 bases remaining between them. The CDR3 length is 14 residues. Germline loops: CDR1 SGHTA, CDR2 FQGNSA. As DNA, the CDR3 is TGTGCCAGCAGCTTAAGTTACAGGAACACTGAAGCTTTCTTT. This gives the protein CASSLSYRNTEAFF.

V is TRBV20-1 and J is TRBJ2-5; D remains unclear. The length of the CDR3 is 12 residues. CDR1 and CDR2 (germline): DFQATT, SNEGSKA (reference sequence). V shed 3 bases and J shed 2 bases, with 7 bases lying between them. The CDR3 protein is CSASIRQETQYF. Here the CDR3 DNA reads TGCAGTGCTAGTATCCGACAAGAGACCCAGTACTTC.

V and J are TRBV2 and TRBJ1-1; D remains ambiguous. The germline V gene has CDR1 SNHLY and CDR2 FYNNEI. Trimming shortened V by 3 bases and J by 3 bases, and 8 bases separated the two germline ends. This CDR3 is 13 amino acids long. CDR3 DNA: TGTGCCAGCAGTGATGAGTGGGACACTGAAGCTTTCTTT. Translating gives CASSDEWDTEAFF.

The CDR3 reads CASSHTYEQYF. The CDR3 region has the DNA TGTGCCAGCAGTCACACCTACGAGCAGTACTTC. The chain employs TRBV12-3 or TRBV12-4 and TRBJ2-7; D is ambiguous. This CDR3 has 11 amino acids. The V end was cut by 5 bases, the J end by 2 bases, with 4 bases between.

DNA for the CDR3: TGTGCCAGCAGTTCACCGGGACAGGGTAAGAATGAGCAGTTCTTC. Protein sequence: CASSSPGQGKNEQFF. The V gene is TRBV27, the J gene TRBJ2-1, with 9 positions matching TRBD1. The CDR3 is made up of 15 amino acids. The J segment lost 7 bases and the V segment lost 4 bases, leaving 8 bases of the junction unmatched. Looked up from germline, CDR1 is MNHEY and CDR2 is SMNVEV (reference sequence).

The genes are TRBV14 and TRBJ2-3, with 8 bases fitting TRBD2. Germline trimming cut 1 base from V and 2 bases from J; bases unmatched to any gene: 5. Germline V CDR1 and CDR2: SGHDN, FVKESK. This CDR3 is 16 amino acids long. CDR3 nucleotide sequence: TGTGCCAGCAGCCAAGTAGCGGGAATTATCACAGATACGCAGTATTTT. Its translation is CASSQVAGIITDTQYF.

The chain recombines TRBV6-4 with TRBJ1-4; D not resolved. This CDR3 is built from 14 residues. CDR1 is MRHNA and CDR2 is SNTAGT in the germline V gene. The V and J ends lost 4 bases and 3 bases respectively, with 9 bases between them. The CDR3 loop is CASSVRRPNEKLFF. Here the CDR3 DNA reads TGTGCCAGCAGTGTCAGGCGGCCTAATGAAAAACTGTTTTTT.

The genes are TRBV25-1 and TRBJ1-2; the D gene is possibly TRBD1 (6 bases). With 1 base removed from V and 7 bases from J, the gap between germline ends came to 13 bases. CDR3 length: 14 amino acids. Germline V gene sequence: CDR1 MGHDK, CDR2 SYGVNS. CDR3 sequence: CASSEFWGRGGYTF. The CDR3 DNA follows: TGTGCCAGCAGTGAATTTTGGGGGCGCGGTGGCTACACCTTC.

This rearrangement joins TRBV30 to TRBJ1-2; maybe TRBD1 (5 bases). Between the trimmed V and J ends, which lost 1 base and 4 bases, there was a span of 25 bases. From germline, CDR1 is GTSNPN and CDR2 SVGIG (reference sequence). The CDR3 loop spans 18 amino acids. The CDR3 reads CAWSGPPGSFWDGYGYTF. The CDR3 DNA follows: TGTGCCTGGAGTGGACCACCAGGCAGTTTCTGGGACGGCTATGGCTACACCTTC.

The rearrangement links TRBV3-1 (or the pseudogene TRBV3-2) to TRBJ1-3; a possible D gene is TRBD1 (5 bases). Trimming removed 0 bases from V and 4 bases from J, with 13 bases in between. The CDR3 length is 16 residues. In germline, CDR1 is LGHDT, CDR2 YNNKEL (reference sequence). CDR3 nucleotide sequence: TGTGCCAGCAGCCAAGATAATCGGGGGAGCGGAAACACCATATATTTT. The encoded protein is CASSQDNRGSGNTIYF.

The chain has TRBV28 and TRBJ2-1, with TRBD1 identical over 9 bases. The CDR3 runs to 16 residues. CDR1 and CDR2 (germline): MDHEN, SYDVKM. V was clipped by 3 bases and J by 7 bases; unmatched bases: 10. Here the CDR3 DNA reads TGTGCCAGCAGTTTGTGGACAGGGGATTCTGGAAATGAGCAGTTCTTC. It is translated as CASSLWTGDSGNEQFF. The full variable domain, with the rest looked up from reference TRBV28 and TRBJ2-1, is DVKVTQSSRYLVKRTGEKVFLECVQDMDHENMFWYRQDPGLGLRLIYFSYDVKMKEKGDIPEGYSVSREKKERFSLILESASTNQTSMYLCASSLWTGDSGNEQFFGPGTRLTVL.

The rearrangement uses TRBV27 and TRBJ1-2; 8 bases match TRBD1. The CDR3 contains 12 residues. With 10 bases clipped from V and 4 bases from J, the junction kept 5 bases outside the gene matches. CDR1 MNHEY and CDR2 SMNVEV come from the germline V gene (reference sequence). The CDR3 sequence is CATWTGIYGYTF. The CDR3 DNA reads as TGTGCCACTTGGACAGGGATCTATGGCTACACCTTC.

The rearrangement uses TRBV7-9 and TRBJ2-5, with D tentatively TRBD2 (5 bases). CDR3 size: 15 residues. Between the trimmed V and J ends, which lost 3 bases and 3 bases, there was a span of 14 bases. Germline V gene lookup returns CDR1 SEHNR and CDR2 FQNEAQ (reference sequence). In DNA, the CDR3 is TGTGCCAGCAGCTTGTCGGGGAGTTCGAAAGAGACCCAGTACTTC. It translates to CASSLSGSSKETQYF.